Sequencing of this T cell receptor beta chain was carried out in a study of OX40 agonist ivuxolimab in advanced cancers. The overall study: Six ivuxolimab dose levels, 0.01 to 10 mg/kg, were given intravenously every 2 weeks. The eligibility criteria allowed prior anti-PD-1, anti-PD-L1 or anti-CTLA-4 therapy, and under 50% had some.

The method was immunoSEQ multiplex PCR; TCRdb's version includes in-frame clones alone and lacks a portion of them. The repertoire holds about 32,000 clones, with roughly 86% as singletons. Peripheral blood came from all dose cohorts at three timepoints. Per germline, CDR1 LGHNA and CDR2 YSLEER. This CDR3 region has 13 residues. V trimming: 3 bases; J trimming: 7 bases; junction bases outside the gene matches: 3. With regard to this clone: The antigen is unknown.

Study results and limitations: Still undetermined is the antigen specificity of the expanded peripheral T cells.

The chain combines TRBV4-3 with TRBJ2-1; 7 nucleotides line up with TRBD1. This receptor was taken from an adult with an advanced solid tumor such as melanoma, head and neck, liver or kidney cancer. This sample comprised CD4+ or CD8+ T cells sorted from blood, obtained in a trial of the OX40 agonist ivuxolimab. This CDR3 is CASSHLQGNEQFF. CDR3 DNA: TGCGCCAGCAGCCATTTACAGGGGAATGAGCAGTTCTTC.